This T cell receptor beta chain was retrieved from a study of T cells in Graves' hyperthyroidism and ophthalmopathy. Study-level findings and limits: Most clonotypes that expanded in the thyroid above 0.001 also showed up in blood. The model foresaw ophthalmopathy a median approximately 6.1 months prior to onset.

From RNA transcripts, TCR beta CDR3 regions were amplified. First-round RT-PCR of the TCR CDR3 relied on the HTBI primer set. From the multiplex PCR reads, TCRdb called clonotypes with MiXCR, one entry per CDR3 protein. This table holds roughly 530,000 distinct CDR3 sequences, roughly 18% found once. Looked up from germline, CDR1 is SGDLS and CDR2 is YYNGEE. The germline V and J ends were trimmed by 0 bases and 0 bases, with 13 bases remaining between them. The CDR3 has 16 amino acids. As to this clonotype: Its antigen is unknown.

PBMCs were derived from approximately 10 ml fresh peripheral blood. The chain combines TRBV9 with TRBJ2-7; D perhaps matches TRBD1 (6 bases). Sequenced material: blood. The origin of this receptor is a young woman with Graves' ophthalmopathy. The CDR3 is CASSVGQGLLSYEQYF. CDR3 sequence (DNA): TGTGCCAGCAGCGTAGGCCAGGGGTTGCTCTCCTACGAGCAGTACTTC.